Listed below are T cell receptor beta chains from one sample, sequenced in a study of cytomegalovirus exposure and HLA in healthy donors. Only in-frame clones appear in the TCRdb table, and some are missing; sequencing was by immunoSEQ multiplex PCR. This sample has roughly 120,000 clones, with approximately 70% found just once. Sequencing used PBMCs. These receptors were collected from a young man in good health and CMV-seropositive. The CDR3 runs from the conserved cysteine through the conserved F or W. The order of the fields is V gene, D gene, clone size, J gene, CDR3 protein, CDR3 DNA. A D gene is named only where the DNA matches it firmly. The size of a clone is reported for some rows only, either as once, few or many, or as a class for expanded clones.

TRBV30	.	.	TRBJ1-2	CAWSSTGTTYGYTF	TGTGCCTGGAGTTCAACCGGGACAACCTATGGCTACACCTTC
TRBV2	.	.	TRBJ1-4	CASNRGGTTNEKLFF	TGTGCCAGCAACCGGGGGGGCACAACTAATGAAAAACTGTTTTTT
TRBV5-4	TRBD2	.	TRBJ2-3	CASSLKLAGVTDTQYF	TGTGCCAGCAGCTTGAAACTAGCGGGGGTCACAGATACGCAGTATTTT
TRBV7-9	TRBD1	.	TRBJ1-4	CASSPPGTGGMSEKLFF	TGTGCCAGCAGCCCCCCCGGGACAGGGGGGATGAGTGAAAAACTGTTTTTT
TRBV7-2	TRBD1	.	TRBJ2-3	CASSPWDRPTDTQYF	TGTGCCAGCAGCCCCTGGGACAGGCCCACAGATACGCAGTATTTT
TRBV19	.	.	TRBJ1-5	CASTTLLTYRGWPQHF	TGTGCCAGTACCACACTCCTAACATATCGCGGCTGGCCCCAGCATTTT
TRBV28	TRBD2	.	TRBJ2-5	CASRGLTQYF	TGTGCCAGCAGGGGACTAACCCAGTACTTC
TRBV10-3	TRBD1	few	TRBJ1-1	CAISESAGTGTEAFF	TGTGCCATCAGTGAGTCTGCCGGGACAGGCACTGAAGCTTTCTTT
TRBV7-8	.	.	TRBJ2-1	CASSLVGGTSYNEQFF	TGTGCCAGCAGCTTAGTCGGGGGTACTTCCTACAATGAGCAGTTCTTC
TRBV15	TRBD2	.	TRBJ2-1	CATSSPRGEEGNEQFF	TGTGCCACCAGCAGTCCCCGGGGGGAGGAGGGCAATGAGCAGTTCTTC
TRBV7-6	TRBD1	.	TRBJ1-2	CASSLAPGTEGYGYTF	TGTGCCAGCAGCTTAGCCCCCGGGACAGAGGGCTATGGCTACACCTTC
TRBV5-5	.	few	TRBJ2-6	CASSLEGVGRPGANVLTF	TGTGCCAGCAGCTTGGAAGGAGTGGGGCGCCCTGGGGCCAACGTCCTGACTTTC
TRBV25-1	.	.	TRBJ2-3	CASRRTIQGTDTQYF	TGTGCCAGCAGAAGGACTATTCAGGGCACAGATACGCAGTATTTT
TRBV6-6	TRBD1	.	TRBJ2-2	CASSGTGGNTGELFF	TGTGCCAGCAGCGGGACAGGGGGTAATACCGGGGAGCTGTTTTTT
TRBV29-1	.	once	TRBJ1-5	CSVEEGVNQPQHF	TGCAGCGTTGAAGAAGGGGTCAATCAGCCCCAGCATTTT
TRBV5-1	TRBD1	.	TRBJ2-2	CASSLGQGAGELFF	TGCGCCAGCAGCTTGGGGCAGGGGGCCGGGGAGCTGTTTTTT
TRBV11-2	TRBD1	.	TRBJ1-2	CASSLPGGANYGYTF	TGTGCCAGCAGCTTACCAGGGGGCGCTAACTATGGCTACACCTTC
TRBV4-1	TRBD2	.	TRBJ2-5	CASSQDIGLAGGFFKETQYF	TGCGCCAGCAGCCAAGATATCGGACTAGCGGGAGGGTTTTTTAAAGAGACCCAGTACTTC
TRBV19	.	.	TRBJ2-1	CASSIGGIIDYNEQFF	TGTGCCAGTAGTATAGGCGGAATAATCGACTACAATGAGCAGTTCTTC
TRBV7-2	.	few	TRBJ2-7	CASSLEAGTYEQYF	TGTGCCAGCAGCTTAGAGGCAGGGACTTACGAGCAGTACTTC
TRBV27	.	.	TRBJ1-1	CASNLGGGTEAFF	TGTGCCAGCAATCTTGGGGGGGGCACTGAAGCTTTCTTT
TRBV19	.	.	TRBJ1-5	CASSTGEISNQPQHF	TGTGCCAGTAGTACAGGGGAAATTAGCAATCAGCCCCAGCATTTT
TRBV19	TRBD1	.	TRBJ1-2	CASRDMSQGPYGYTF	TGTGCCAGTAGAGATATGTCACAGGGGCCCTATGGCTACACCTTC
TRBV28	TRBD1	few	TRBJ1-3	CASSTRQGPGNTIYF	TGTGCCAGCAGTACAAGACAGGGTCCTGGAAACACCATATATTTT
TRBV7-8	TRBD1	.	TRBJ1-2	CASSVRDRGQSTYGGYTF	TGTGCCAGCAGCGTACGAGACAGGGGGCAGTCCACTTACGGGGGCTACACCTTC
TRBV7-6	TRBD2	once	TRBJ2-1	CASSSSGSTNNEQFF	TGTGCCAGCAGCTCTAGCGGGAGCACCAACAATGAGCAGTTCTTC
TRBV30	.	.	TRBJ1-2	CAWSGTLYYGYTF	TGTGCCTGGTCCGGGACATTATATTATGGCTACACCTTC
TRBV29-1	.	.	TRBJ1-2	CSALFTGGYTF	TGCAGCGCCCTCTTTACTGGTGGCTACACCTTC
TRBV4-1	TRBD1	.	TRBJ1-1	CASSQEWDTGEEAFF	TGCGCCAGCAGCCAAGAGTGGGACACAGGGGAGGAAGCTTTCTTT
TRBV29-1	.	.	TRBJ1-4	CSVEVSGGDEKLFF	TGCAGCGTTGAAGTATCGGGGGGAGATGAAAAACTGTTTTTT
TRBV10-3	.	.	TRBJ2-4	CAISESGQGAAKNIQYF	TGTGCCATCAGTGAGTCAGGCCAGGGTGCCGCCAAAAACATTCAGTACTTC
TRBV5-3	TRBD2	.	TRBJ2-5	CARSLITSGSVETQYF	TGTGCCAGAAGCTTGATAACTAGCGGGTCGGTAGAGACCCAGTACTTC
TRBV5-6	.	.	TRBJ1-5	CASSLSGVRLQPQHF	TGTGCCAGCAGCTTGTCCGGGGTAAGGCTGCAGCCCCAGCATTTT
TRBV7-9	TRBD2	.	TRBJ2-1	CASSLSGTSGVSSYNEQFF	TGTGCCAGCAGCTTATCCGGGACTAGCGGGGTTAGCTCCTACAATGAGCAGTTCTTC
TRBV29-1	TRBD2	.	TRBJ2-1	CSVARTSDTYNEQFF	TGCAGCGTTGCCCGGACTAGCGATACCTACAATGAGCAGTTCTTC
TRBV9	TRBD1	.	TRBJ1-6	CASSVQGGPLHF	TGTGCCAGCAGCGTACAGGGGGGACCCCTCCACTTT
TRBV5-1	.	.	TRBJ2-3	CASRLAGITDTQYF	TGCGCCAGCAGGCTGGCCGGGATCACAGATACGCAGTATTTT
TRBV9	TRBD2	.	TRBJ2-5	CASSPPGGPETQYF	TGTGCCAGCAGCCCTCCGGGAGGGCCGGAGACCCAGTACTTC
TRBV4-1	.	.	TRBJ2-3	CASSQEAGRTDTQYF	TGCGCCAGCAGCCAAGAGGCAGGTCGCACAGATACGCAGTATTTT
TRBV18	TRBD1	.	TRBJ1-5	CASSPPGTGGNQPQHF	TGTGCCAGCTCACCTCCCGGGACAGGGGGCAATCAGCCCCAGCATTTT
TRBV5-1	TRBD1	.	TRBJ1-6	CASSLIGTGDSPLHF	TGCGCCAGCAGCTTGATTGGGACAGGGGATTCACCCCTCCACTTT
TRBV2	.	.	TRBJ1-1	CASSEAHWQGNTEAFF	TGTGCCAGCAGTGAAGCGCATTGGCAGGGGAACACTGAAGCTTTCTTT
TRBV6-5	TRBD1	once	TRBJ1-6	CASSYAVGTGASPLHF	TGTGCCAGCAGTTACGCAGTCGGGACAGGGGCCTCACCCCTCCACTTT
TRBV30	.	once	TRBJ1-5	CAWSPPGNQPQHF	TGTGCCTGGAGTCCTCCCGGCAATCAGCCCCAGCATTTT
TRBV4-1	.	.	TRBJ2-3	CASSQDITPGRVPRQHTQYF	TGCGCCAGCAGCCAAGATATCACCCCAGGGCGAGTGCCTAGACAGCATACGCAGTATTTT
TRBV19	.	.	TRBJ1-2	CASSIGETGINYGYTF	TGTGCCAGTAGTATTGGGGAAACAGGAATTAACTATGGCTACACCTTC
TRBV19	.	few	TRBJ1-2	CASSLTGPNYGYTF	TGTGCCAGTAGTTTAACAGGCCCCAACTATGGCTACACCTTC
TRBV13	.	.	TRBJ2-1	CASSPSRSPTYNEQFF	TGTGCCAGCAGCCCCTCCCGTAGCCCTACCTACAATGAGCAGTTCTTC
TRBV7-9	TRBD1	.	TRBJ2-7	CASSLSDRVSYEQYF	TGTGCCAGCAGCTTATCCGACAGGGTCTCCTACGAGCAGTACTTC
TRBV7-9	.	.	TRBJ1-3	CASSLLLGQGGNTIYF	TGTGCCAGCAGCTTACTTCTGGGCCAGGGGGGAAACACCATATATTTT
TRBV7-3	TRBD2	.	TRBJ2-1	CASSLQREKFF	TGTGCCAGCAGCTTGCAGCGGGAGAAGTTCTTC
TRBV10-1	.	.	TRBJ2-2	CASSDQGKNTGELFF	TGCGCCAGCAGTGATCAGGGAAAGAACACCGGGGAGCTGTTTTTT
TRBV27	.	.	TRBJ1-6	CASVSSTGAYNSPLHF	TGTGCCAGCGTATCTTCGACAGGTGCCTATAATTCACCCCTCCACTTT